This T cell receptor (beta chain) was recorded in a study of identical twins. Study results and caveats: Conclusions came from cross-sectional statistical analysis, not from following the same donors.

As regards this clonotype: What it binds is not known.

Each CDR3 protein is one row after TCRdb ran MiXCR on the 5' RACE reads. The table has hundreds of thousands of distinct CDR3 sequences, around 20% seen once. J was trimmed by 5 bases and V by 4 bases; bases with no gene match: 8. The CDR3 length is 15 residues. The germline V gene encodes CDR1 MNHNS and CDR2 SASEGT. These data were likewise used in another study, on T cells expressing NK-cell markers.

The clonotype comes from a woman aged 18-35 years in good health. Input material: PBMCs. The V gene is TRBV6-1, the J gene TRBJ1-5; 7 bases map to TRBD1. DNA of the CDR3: TGTGCCAGCAGTGGAACAGGGGAACGTGATCAGCCCCAGCATTTT. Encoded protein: CASSGTGERDQPQHF.